Listed here are 10 T cell receptor beta chains from one sample, sequenced in a study of response to subunit inactivated influenza vaccine. One entry per CDR3 protein results from TCRdb running MiXCR on the RT-PCR reads. Here the sample spans around 760,000 distinct CDR3 sequences, about 14% being singletons. The material sequenced was PBMCs from blood, taken roughly 15 days before vaccination. These receptors were collected from a man aged 50-59 years who received an inactivated influenza vaccine.

The chain joins TRBV29-1 to TRBJ2-2; D remains ambiguous. Germline CDR1 reads SQVTM; CDR2 reads ANQGSEA. Deletions cut 6 bases from V and 1 base from J, with 9 bases between. The CDR3 extends over 13 amino acids. DNA for the CDR3: TGCAGCGTCAACTTTGTGAACACCGGGGAGCTGTTTTTT. Translation gives CSVNFVNTGELFF.

This clonotype was seen a handful of times. The rearrangement joins TRBV29-1 to TRBJ2-1; 9 bases align to TRBD1. The V gene end was trimmed by 7 bases and the J gene end by 8 bases; junction bases not matched to a gene: 12. The CDR3 has 14 residues. From germline, CDR1 is SQVTM and CDR2 ANQGSEA. CDR3 amino acids: CSGSLQGASDEQFF. Written as DNA, the CDR3 is TGCAGCGGAAGCCTACAGGGGGCAAGCGATGAGCAGTTCTTC.

The V gene is TRBV20-1, the J gene TRBJ2-2, with 11 bases aligning to TRBD2. V was clipped by 0 bases and J by 5 bases; unmatched bases: 14. The CDR3 spans 19 residues. From germline, CDR1 is DFQATT and CDR2 SNEGSKA (reference sequence). The CDR3 sequence: CSARDPASGGRTRTGELFF. DNA of the CDR3: TGCAGTGCTAGAGATCCGGCTAGCGGGGGGAGAACGAGGACCGGGGAGCTGTTTTTT.

This clonotype was counted a few times. This rearrangement joins TRBV12-3 or TRBV12-4 to TRBJ2-7; a possible D gene is TRBD2 (6 bases). V gave up 6 bases and J gave up 4 bases, with 10 bases separating them. The CDR3 covers 12 residues. CDR3 protein: CASRGGNYEQYF. Written as DNA, the CDR3 is TGTGCCAGCAGGGGGGGTAATTACGAGCAGTACTTC.

J is TRBJ2-5 and V is TRBV11-2, with 10 bases identical to TRBD2. This CDR3 comprises 16 residues. V lost 0 bases and J lost 4; bases outside the gene matches: 5. CDR1 and CDR2 (germline): SGHAT, FQNNGV. The CDR3 DNA is TGTGCCAGCAGCTTAGATAAAGCGGGAGGGGGAGAGACCCAGTACTTC. Translation gives CASSLDKAGGGETQYF.

This clonotype was picked up a small number of times. Germline is not matched at one junction end, which may reflect a read error. This chain links TRBV12-3 or TRBV12-4 with TRBJ2-1, with 9 nucleotides matching TRBD2. The CDR3 sequence is 14 residues long. The DNA for the CDR3 is TGTGCCAGCAATTTAGCGGGAGATAACAATGAGCAGTTCTTC. This translates into CASNLAGDNNEQFF.

This clonotype has a count of ten or more. The chain combines TRBV9 with TRBJ2-3, with 7 bases fitting TRBD2. The CDR3 runs 16 residues. V lost 3 bases to trimming and J lost 2 bases; unmatched junction nucleotides: 9. Germline CDR1 SGDLS, CDR2 YYNGEE. CDR3 DNA: TGTGCCAGCAGCGCGACTAGCATGAGGGTCACAGATACGCAGTATTTT. It specifies CASSATSMRVTDTQYF.

This clonotype turned up a few times. This rearrangement joins TRBV6-5 to TRBJ2-2, with D perhaps assigned TRBD1 or TRBD2 (6 bases each). The germline V gene encodes CDR1 MNHEY and CDR2 SVGAGI. V lost 7 bases and J lost 3, with 15 bases in between. The CDR3 has 15 residues. The CDR3 sequence is CASNSGGLDTGELFF. The DNA of the CDR3 is TGTGCCAGCAATTCCGGGGGCCTGGACACCGGGGAGCTGTTTTTT.

This clonotype was seen more than once but under ten times. This chain joins TRBV20-1 and TRBJ1-1, with TRBD1 matching 11 bases. The CDR3 length is 16 residues. J lost 9 bases, V lost 0 bases, and 12 bases had no gene match. The germline V gene has CDR1 DFQATT and CDR2 SNEGSKA (reference sequence). The CDR3 sequence is CSARDSRTGGRSKAFF. CDR3 nucleotide sequence: TGCAGTGCTAGAGACTCCCGGACAGGGGGCCGGTCGAAAGCTTTCTTT.

The V gene is TRBV12-3 or TRBV12-4, the J gene TRBJ1-2; 10 positions match TRBD1. This CDR3 spans 15 amino acids. The V segment lost 4 bases and the J segment 5 bases; nucleotides outside the gene matches: 7. CDR3 amino acids: CASSSRTGGEYGYTF. The CDR3 DNA sequence: TGTGCCAGCAGTTCGCGGACAGGGGGAGAATATGGCTACACCTTC.